The source of this TCR beta chain is a study of blood T cells in healthy people across ages. Study outcomes and limitations: In older individuals, TCR beta diversity per million T cells was lower, falling roughly linearly with age.

Sample-barcoded 5' priming and a J-beta primer mix drove a second PCR of about 7 to 11 cycles. Each of the samples gave a minimum of 2.5 million paired-end reads that contained CDR3. TCRdb used MiXCR to reprocess the 5' RACE reads, holding one entry per CDR3 protein. This table holds approximately 810,000 distinct CDR3 sequences, 30% to 45% found once. Germline V gene lookup returns CDR1 LGHNA and CDR2 YNFKEQ. The V gene end was trimmed by 0 bases and the J gene end by 5 bases; junction bases not matched to a gene: 8. The CDR3 loop spans 16 amino acids. In regard to this clonotype: Its target is unknown.

This sequence was found in a man aged 18 to 30 in good health. The chain joins TRBV4-2 to TRBJ2-5, with 8 bases matching TRBD2. Specimen: blood. The chain's CDR3 is CASSQEGGLAGETQYF. Here the CDR3 DNA reads TGTGCCAGCAGCCAAGAGGGAGGACTAGCCGGGGAGACCCAGTACTTC.